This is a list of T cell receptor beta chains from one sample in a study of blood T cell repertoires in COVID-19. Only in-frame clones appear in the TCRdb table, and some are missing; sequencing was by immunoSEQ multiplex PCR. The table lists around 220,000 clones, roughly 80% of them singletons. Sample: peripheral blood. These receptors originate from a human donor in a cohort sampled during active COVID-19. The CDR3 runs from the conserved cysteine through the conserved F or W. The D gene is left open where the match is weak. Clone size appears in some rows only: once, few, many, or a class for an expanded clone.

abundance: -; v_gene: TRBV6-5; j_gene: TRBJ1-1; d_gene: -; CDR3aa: CASVRSLNTEAFF; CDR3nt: TGTGCCAGCGTCCGGAGTCTTAACACTGAAGCTTTCTTT
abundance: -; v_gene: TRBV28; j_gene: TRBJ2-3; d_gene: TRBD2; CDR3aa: CASSFPPGLAGSSTDTQYF; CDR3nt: TGTGCCAGCAGTTTCCCCCCGGGACTAGCGGGATCTAGCACAGATACGCAGTATTTT
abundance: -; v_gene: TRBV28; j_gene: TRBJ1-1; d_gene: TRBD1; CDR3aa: CASSVDRAGTEAFF; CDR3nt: TGTGCCAGCAGTGTCGACAGGGCGGGGACTGAAGCTTTCTTT
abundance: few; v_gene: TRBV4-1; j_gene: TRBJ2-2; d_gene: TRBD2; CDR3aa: CASSQRLAGGPGGELFF; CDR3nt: TGCGCCAGCAGCCAGAGACTAGCGGGAGGGCCTGGCGGGGAGCTGTTTTTT
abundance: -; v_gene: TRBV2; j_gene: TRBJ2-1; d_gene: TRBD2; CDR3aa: CASSGQGGNEQFF; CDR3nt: TGTGCCAGCAGTGGGCAGGGAGGGAATGAGCAGTTCTTC
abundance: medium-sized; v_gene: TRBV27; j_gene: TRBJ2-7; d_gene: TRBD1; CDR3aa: CASSRDPGQASYEQYF; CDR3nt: TGTGCCAGCAGTCGCGATCCGGGACAGGCCTCCTACGAGCAGTACTTC
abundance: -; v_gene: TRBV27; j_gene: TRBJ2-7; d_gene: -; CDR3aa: CASSPAIVFEQYF; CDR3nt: TGTGCCAGCAGTCCTGCGATAGTTTTCGAGCAGTACTTC
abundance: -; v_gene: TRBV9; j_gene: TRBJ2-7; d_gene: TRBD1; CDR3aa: CASSFRETGGHEQYF; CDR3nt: TGTGCCAGCAGCTTCCGAGAGACAGGGGGCCACGAGCAGTACTTC
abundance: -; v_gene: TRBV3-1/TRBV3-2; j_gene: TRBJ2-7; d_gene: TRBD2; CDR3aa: CASSQVLSGRSSYEQYF; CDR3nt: TGTGCCAGCAGCCAAGTTTTGAGCGGGAGAAGCTCCTACGAGCAGTACTTC
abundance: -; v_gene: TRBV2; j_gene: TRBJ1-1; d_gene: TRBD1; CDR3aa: CASSGDSRTEAFF; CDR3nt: TGTGCCAGCAGTGGGGACAGCCGCACTGAAGCTTTCTTT
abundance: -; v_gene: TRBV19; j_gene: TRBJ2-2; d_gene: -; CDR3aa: CASSIYGSPTGELFF; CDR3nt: TGTGCCAGTAGTATATACGGGTCCCCCACCGGGGAGCTGTTTTTT
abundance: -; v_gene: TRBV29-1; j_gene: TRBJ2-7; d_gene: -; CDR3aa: CSVEVPKSGFEQYF; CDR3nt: TGCAGCGTTGAAGTACCAAAGAGCGGGTTCGAGCAGTACTTC
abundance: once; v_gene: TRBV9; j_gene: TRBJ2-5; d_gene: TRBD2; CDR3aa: CASSRTSGRETQYF; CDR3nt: TGTGCCAGCAGTAGGACTAGTGGCAGAGAGACCCAGTACTTC
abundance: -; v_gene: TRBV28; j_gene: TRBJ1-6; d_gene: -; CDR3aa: CASSLIGDNSPLHF; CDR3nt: TGTGCCAGCAGTTTAATAGGGGATAATTCACCCCTCCACTTT
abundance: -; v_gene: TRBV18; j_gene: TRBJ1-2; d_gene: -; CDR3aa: CASSPVGGGYTF; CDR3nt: TGTGCCAGCTCACCAGTGGGCGGGGGCTACACCTTC
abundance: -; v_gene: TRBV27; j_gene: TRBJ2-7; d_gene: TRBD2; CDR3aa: CASSRSGAFPEQYF; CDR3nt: TGTGCCAGCAGCCGAAGCGGGGCCTTTCCCGAGCAGTACTTC
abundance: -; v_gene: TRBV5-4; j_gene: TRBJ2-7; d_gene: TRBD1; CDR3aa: CASSRFRGQGSEQYF; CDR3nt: TGTGCCAGCAGCAGGTTCCGAGGACAGGGCAGCGAGCAGTACTTC
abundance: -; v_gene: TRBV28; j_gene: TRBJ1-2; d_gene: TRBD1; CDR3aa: CASSSMDRDPYGYTF; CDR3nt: TGTGCCAGCAGTTCCATGGACAGGGACCCCTATGGCTACACCTTC
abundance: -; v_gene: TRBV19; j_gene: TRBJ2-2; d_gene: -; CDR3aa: CASSTGSNTGELFF; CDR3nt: TGTGCCAGTAGTACGGGGAGTAACACCGGGGAGCTGTTTTTT
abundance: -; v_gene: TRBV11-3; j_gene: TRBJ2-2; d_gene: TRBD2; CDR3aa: CASSRLAENTGELFF; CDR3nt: TGTGCCAGCAGCCGGCTAGCGGAGAACACCGGGGAGCTGTTTTTT
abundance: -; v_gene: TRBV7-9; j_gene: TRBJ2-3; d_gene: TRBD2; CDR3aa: CASSWGLAGGRDTQYF; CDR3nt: TGTGCCAGCAGCTGGGGACTAGCGGGAGGAAGAGATACGCAGTATTTT
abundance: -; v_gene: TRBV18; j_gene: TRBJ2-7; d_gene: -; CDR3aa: CASSPGSSYEQYF; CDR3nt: TGTGCCAGCTCACCAGGTAGTAGCTACGAGCAGTACTTC
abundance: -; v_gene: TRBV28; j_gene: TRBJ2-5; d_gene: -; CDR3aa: CASSFGATPSQETQYF; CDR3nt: -
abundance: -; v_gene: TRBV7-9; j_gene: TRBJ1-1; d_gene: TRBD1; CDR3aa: CASSFWTGVGTEAFF; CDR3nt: TGTGCCAGCAGCTTCTGGACAGGGGTTGGCACTGAAGCTTTCTTT
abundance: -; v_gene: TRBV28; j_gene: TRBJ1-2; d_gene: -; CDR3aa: CASSLPGFMGYTF; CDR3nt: TGTGCCAGCAGTTTGCCAGGGTTTATGGGCTACACCTTC
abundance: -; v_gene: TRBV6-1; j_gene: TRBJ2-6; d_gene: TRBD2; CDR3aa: CASSAPGRGGGPGANVLTF; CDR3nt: TGTGCCAGCAGTGCTCCGGGACGCGGCGGGGGACCTGGGGCCAACGTCCTGACTTTC
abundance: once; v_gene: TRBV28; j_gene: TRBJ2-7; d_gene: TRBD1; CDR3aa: CASSFGRGPYEQYF; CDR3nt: TGTGCCAGCAGTTTCGGCAGGGGGCCCTACGAGCAGTACTTC
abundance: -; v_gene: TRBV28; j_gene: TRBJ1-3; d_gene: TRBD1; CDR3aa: CASSSRGQGGGNTIYF; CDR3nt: TGTGCCAGCAGTTCCAGGGGACAGGGGGGTGGAAACACCATATATTTT
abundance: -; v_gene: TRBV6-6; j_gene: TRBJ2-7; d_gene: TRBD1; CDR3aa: CASRGGTGGASYEQYF; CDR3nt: TGTGCCAGCAGGGGGGGGACAGGGGGCGCGTCCTACGAGCAGTACTTC